These T cell receptor beta chains were read from a single sample in a study of response to subunit inactivated influenza vaccine. TCRdb analysed the RT-PCR reads with MiXCR anew, one entry per CDR3 protein. This sample has roughly 790,000 distinct CDR3 sequences, with 21% found just once. Sample: PBMCs from blood, taken 4 to 6 days after vaccination. These receptors were collected from a man aged 45-65 years who received an inactivated influenza vaccine. Both conserved end residues are part of each CDR3. D genes are given only for firm matches. A clone size is listed for some rows: how often the clone was seen (once, few, many), or a class if it is expanded.

V gene	J gene	D gene	clone size	CDR3 protein	CDR3 DNA
TRBV7-3	TRBJ1-1	TRBD1	NA	CASSSTGTGETEAFF	TGTGCCAGCAGCTCCACCGGGACAGGAGAGACTGAAGCTTTCTTT
TRBV4-3	TRBJ1-2	NA	NA	CASSQAQDNYGYTF	TGCGCCAGCAGCCAAGCCCAGGATAACTATGGCTACACCTTC
TRBV28	TRBJ2-7	NA	NA	CASSHSDIARGSYEQYF	TGTGCCAGCAGCCACTCCGATATCGCGAGGGGGTCCTACGAGCAGTACTTC
TRBV27	TRBJ2-1	NA	few	CASRRAEAGAYNEQFF	TGTGCCAGCAGGAGGGCCGAGGCCGGCGCATACAATGAGCAGTTCTTC
TRBV5-5	TRBJ2-7	NA	NA	CASSLSVGGYYEQYF	TGTGCCAGCAGCTTATCGGTCGGGGGATACTACGAGCAGTACTTC
TRBV20-1	TRBJ2-7	TRBD1	NA	CSAGTAKSYEQYF	TGCAGTGCTGGGACAGCGAAGTCCTACGAGCAGTACTTC
TRBV2	TRBJ2-3	NA	NA	CASRVRRTSTDTQYF	TGTGCCAGCAGGGTTCGTAGGACTAGCACAGATACGCAGTATTTT
TRBV28	TRBJ1-6	NA	few	CASREYNSPLHF	TGTGCCAGCAGGGAATATAATTCACCCCTCCACTTT
TRBV20-1	TRBJ2-3	NA	NA	CSASNIAESWDTQYF	TGCAGTGCTAGTAACATCGCGGAGAGTTGGGATACGCAGTATTTT
TRBV5-1	TRBJ2-7	NA	few	CASSLTPAGHYEQYF	TGCGCCAGCAGCTTAACCCCAGCGGGACACTACGAGCAGTACTTC
TRBV5-1	TRBJ2-3	TRBD2	many	CASSLEPSGLGDTQYF	TGCGCCAGCAGCTTGGAGCCTAGCGGCTTGGGGGATACGCAGTATTTT
TRBV6-5	TRBJ2-7	NA	NA	CASSSPTVAYEQYF	TGTGCCAGCAGTTCGCCGACAGTTGCCTACGAGCAGTACTTC
TRBV29-1	TRBJ2-1	NA	few	CSHGGHLYNEQFF	TGCAGCCACGGAGGACACCTCTACAATGAGCAGTTCTTC
TRBV7-9	TRBJ2-7	NA	once	CASSLGGDHEQYF	TGTGCCAGCAGCTTAGGAGGGGACCACGAGCAGTACTTC
TRBV18	TRBJ1-1	NA	few	CASSPIRESTEAFF	TGTGCCAGCTCACCAATTAGGGAGAGCACTGAAGCTTTCTTT
TRBV5-1	TRBJ1-1	TRBD1	many	CASSQGQGGEAFF	TGCGCCAGCAGCCAAGGACAGGGGGGCGAAGCTTTCTTT
TRBV11-2	TRBJ2-5	NA	NA	CASSLDWLGETQYF	TGTGCCAGCAGCTTAGACTGGTTGGGAGAGACCCAGTACTTC
TRBV5-6	TRBJ2-1	TRBD2	few	CASSLLLERGGYNEQFF	TGTGCCAGCAGCTTGTTACTTGAGCGGGGGGGCTACAATGAGCAGTTCTTC
TRBV5-1	TRBJ2-7	TRBD2	NA	CASSLGVAGLKGNEQYF	TGCGCCAGCAGCTTGGGAGTAGCGGGGTTGAAAGGGAACGAGCAGTACTTC
TRBV10-2	TRBJ1-2	TRBD1	NA	CASSKSPQGTYGYTF	TGCGCCAGCAGCAAGAGTCCACAGGGGACCTATGGCTACACCTTC
TRBV20-1	TRBJ2-4	NA	few	CSARDQSGLGIQYF	TGCAGTGCTAGAGATCAGTCTGGTCTGGGCATTCAGTACTTC
TRBV6-2/TRBV6-3	TRBJ2-7	TRBD1	NA	CASSTWTGGQYEQYF	TGTGCCAGCAGTACGTGGACAGGGGGCCAGTACGAGCAGTACTTC
TRBV7-9	TRBJ2-4	NA	NA	CASSLNGLQNIQYF	TGTGCCAGCAGCTTAAACGGTTTACAAAACATTCAGTACTTC
TRBV6-5	TRBJ2-7	TRBD2	NA	CASSYLAGSYEQYF	TGTGCCAGCAGTTACCTAGCGGGATCCTACGAGCAGTACTTC
TRBV20-1	TRBJ2-1	NA	many	CSARALEGAYNEQFF	TGCAGTGCTAGAGCCCTGGAGGGGGCCTACAATGAGCAGTTCTTC
TRBV7-6	TRBJ2-3	NA	few	CASSPLSPDTQYF	TGTGCCAGCAGCCCCCTATCCCCAGATACGCAGTATTTT
TRBV28	TRBJ1-5	NA	NA	CASSFLDRTNQPQHF	TGTGCCAGCAGTTTTCTCGACAGAACGAATCAGCCCCAGCATTTT
TRBV12-3/TRBV12-4	TRBJ2-5	NA	many	CASSFLETQYF	NA
TRBV2	TRBJ2-3	NA	NA	CASTRGTEASTDTQYF	TGTGCCAGCACTCGAGGGACGGAAGCTAGCACAGATACGCAGTATTTT
TRBV10-3	TRBJ2-3	NA	few	CAISEGTSITTDTQYF	TGTGCCATCAGTGAGGGGACTTCTATAACCACAGATACGCAGTATTTT
TRBV6-5	TRBJ1-2	NA	NA	CASFLINYGYTF	TGTGCCAGCTTCCTTATTAACTATGGCTACACCTTC
TRBV27	TRBJ1-6	NA	few	CASRRPSDNSPLHF	TGTGCCAGCAGACGGCCTAGCGATAATTCACCCCTCCACTTT
TRBV7-9	TRBJ2-5	NA	NA	CASSLRQARETQYF	TGTGCCAGCAGCCTCCGACAGGCTAGAGAGACCCAGTACTTC
TRBV30	TRBJ1-1	NA	few	CAWSFGENTEAFF	TGTGCCTGGAGTTTCGGGGAGAACACTGAAGCTTTCTTT
TRBV7-9	TRBJ1-1	NA	few	CASSLPTIINTEAFF	TGTGCCAGCAGCTTGCCGACAATTATAAACACTGAAGCTTTCTTT
TRBV5-1	TRBJ1-1	TRBD1	NA	CASSLARGPTEAFF	TGCGCCAGCAGCTTGGCCAGGGGGCCGACTGAAGCTTTCTTT
TRBV5-1	TRBJ2-3	NA	few	CASSLIARRSTDTQYF	TGCGCCAGCAGCTTGATAGCGAGACGTAGCACAGATACGCAGTATTTT
TRBV11-2	TRBJ2-2	TRBD2	NA	CASRGLVRNTGELFF	TGTGCCAGCAGGGGACTAGTAAGGAACACCGGGGAGCTGTTTTTT
TRBV6-2/TRBV6-3	TRBJ2-1	TRBD2	NA	CASSSTTSGGFNEQFF	TGTGCCAGCAGTTCAACGACAAGCGGGGGGTTTAATGAGCAGTTCTTC
TRBV7-2	TRBJ2-1	NA	NA	CASSLSRVRYNEQFF	TGTGCCAGCAGCTTAAGTCGGGTGAGGTACAATGAGCAGTTCTTC
TRBV29-1	TRBJ2-7	NA	many	CSVGGVAYEQYF	TGCAGCGTTGGAGGGGTAGCCTACGAGCAGTACTTC
TRBV18	TRBJ1-4	NA	few	CASSSPGQPEKLFF	TGTGCCAGCTCTTCCCCTGGACAGCCAGAAAAACTGTTTTTT
TRBV12-3/TRBV12-4	TRBJ2-3	TRBD2	few	CASRTSGKDTQYF	TGTGCCAGCCGGACTAGCGGGAAGGATACGCAGTATTTT